This TCR beta chain appears in the sequencing data of a study of shared clonotypes between healthy human individuals. This CDR3 spans 14 amino acids. The ends were cut back, 4 bases at V and 7 bases at J, with 14 bases in the middle. Germline V gene sequence: CDR1 SGHRS, CDR2 YFSETQ. Using immunoSEQ multiplex PCR, the repertoire was profiled, and TCRdb retains in-frame clones only, with some absent. The sample includes 1.5 million to 1.9 million clones, nearly 99% of them seen just once. Whole-study results and caveats: Among a handful of donors, approximately 4.6% of naive CD4 clonotypes were found in common.

Regarding this clone: Its antigen is not known.

Donation came from healthy HIV-negative adults that had no recent acute infections or vaccinations. This clonotype was sampled from a man aged 25 to 45 in good health. The genes are TRBV5-1 and TRBJ1-4; the D gene is possibly TRBD1 (6 bases). Sequenced sample: naive CD4+ T cells sorted from blood. As for subset: CD45RA+ positively selected. CDR3 amino acids: CASSGGGLGEKLFF. The CDR3 bases are TGCGCCAGCAGCGGTGGGGGCCTGGGTGAAAAACTGTTTTTT. The variable domain in full, with the rest retrieved from reference TRBV5-1 and TRBJ1-4, is KAGVTQTPRYLIKTRGQQVTLSCSPISGHRSVSWYQQTPGQGLQFLFEYFSETQRNKGNFPGRFSGRQFSNSRSEMNVSTLELGDSALYLCASSGGGLGEKLFFGSGTQLSVL.